This passage covers 18 T cell receptor beta chains from one sample sequenced in a study of shared T cell receptors in the human thymus. TCRdb keeps only in-frame clones here, not all; method: immunoSEQ multiplex PCR. Found here are roughly 550,000 clones, about 80% of them singletons; the top ten hold roughly 0.013%. This sample was shared with a second study, whose subject was human thymus T cells.

The sequencing sample was made of thymocytes. These receptor sequences come from a boy younger than two with a congenital heart defect.

The rearrangement joins TRBV4-1 to TRBJ1-1; 7 bases agree with TRBD1. Trimming at V came to 4 bases and at J to 7 bases, leaving 9 bases not matched to a gene. Germline V gives CDR1 MGHRA, CDR2 YSYEKL. The CDR3 contains 14 residues. This chain's CDR3 is CASSPRGRRCEAFF. The CDR3 nucleotides read TGCGCCAGCAGCCCGAGGGGGCGACGGTGTGAAGCTTTCTTT.

The genes are TRBV21-1 and TRBJ1-4. TRBV21-1 counts as a pseudogene. The CDR3 covers 17 residues. CDR3: CASSNPGTGATNEKLFF. For the CDR3, the DNA is TGTGCCAGCAGCAACCCCGGGACGGGAGCAACTAATGAAAAACTGTTTTTT.

V usage is TRBV4-2 and J usage is TRBJ2-7; unclear D gene. Between the trimmed V and J ends, which lost 0 bases and 3 bases, there was a span of 12 bases. This CDR3 comprises 15 residues. Per the germline V gene, CDR1 is LGHNA and CDR2 is YNFKEQ. The CDR3: CASSQDSLFSYEQYF. The DNA of the CDR3 is TGTGCCAGCAGCCAAGATTCCCTTTTCAGCTACGAGCAGTACTTC.

The rearrangement links TRBV9 to TRBJ2-3, with 8 bases identical to TRBD2. CDR1 is SGDLS, CDR2 YYNGEE, per germline. The CDR3 loop spans 16 amino acids. Unmatched junction bases numbered 15, after V lost 4 bases and J lost 8 bases. CDR3 DNA: TGTGCCAGCAGCTTGCCAGCGGGAGCCGACATTGTTACGCAGTATTTT. Translating gives CASSLPAGADIVTQYF.

This clone was recorded only once. The gene calls are TRBV6-4 and TRBJ2-5; possible D gene TRBD2, 6 bases. Trimming shortened V by 6 bases and J by 4 bases, and 9 bases separated the two germline ends. The CDR3 is 12 residues long. Germline assignment: CDR1 MRHNA and CDR2 SNTAGT. The CDR3 protein is CASRTSRETQYF. As DNA, the CDR3 is TGTGCCAGCAGGACTAGTAGAGAGACCCAGTACTTC.

The chain couples TRBV25-1 to TRBJ2-7, with TRBD2 matching over 8 bases. The CDR3 runs 15 residues. The ends lost 1 base at V and 4 bases at J; junction bases unmatched: 6. CDR1 and CDR2 (germline): MGHDK, SYGVNS. CDR3 amino acids: CASSESTGGVYEQYF. The CDR3 DNA sequence: TGTGCCAGCAGTGAATCAACGGGAGGGGTGTACGAGCAGTACTTC.

The chain combines TRBV5-1 with TRBJ2-2, with a possible D match to TRBD2 (6 bases). Deletions cut 5 bases from V and 0 bases from J, with 14 bases between. The CDR3 runs 16 residues. CDR1 and CDR2 from the germline V gene are SGHRS and YFSETQ. CDR3 DNA sequence: TGCGCCAGCAGTTCCCCGGGACTCACGAACACCGGGGAGCTGTTTTTT. Protein product: CASSSPGLTNTGELFF.

V usage is TRBV27 and J usage is TRBJ1-2; 7 bases align to TRBD1. J lost 2 bases, V lost 5 bases, and 5 bases had no gene match. Germline CDR1 is MNHEY and CDR2 is SMNVEV (reference sequence). CDR3 length: 14 amino acids. The CDR3 protein is CASSQRDSNYGYTF. Here the CDR3 DNA reads TGTGCCAGCAGTCAACGGGACAGCAACTATGGCTACACCTTC.

The gene calls are TRBV11-3 and TRBJ1-2; perhaps TRBD1 as D (6 bases). CDR1 SGHNT and CDR2 YENEEA come from the germline V gene. Trimming took 5 bases from V and 7 from J, leaving 23 bases between them. This CDR3 has 16 amino acids. The CDR3 is CASSPADRPGVPGYTF. The CDR3, as DNA: TGTGCCAGCAGCCCTGCCGACAGGCCTGGGGTTCCTGGCTACACCTTC.

This clone was seen more than once but under ten times. The V gene is TRBV7-9, the J gene TRBJ2-1; D possibly corresponds to TRBD1 (6 bases). CDR1 and CDR2 (germline): SEHNR, FQNEAQ (reference sequence). This CDR3 has 15 amino acids. V lost 5 bases to trimming and J lost 3 bases, with 14 bases between them. The CDR3 is CASSPPRGIYNEQFF. In nucleotides, the CDR3 is TGTGCCAGCAGCCCACCCAGGGGTATCTACAATGAGCAGTTCTTC.

This clone occurred once. The V gene is TRBV4-3, the J gene TRBJ2-1; no clear D. The CDR3 extends over 20 amino acids. Germline V CDR1 and CDR2: LGHNA, YSLEER. Trimming removed 0 bases from V and 1 base from J, with 22 bases in between. CDR3 sequence: CASSQDQLLPTPRSYNEQFF. The DNA for the CDR3 is TGCGCCAGCAGCCAAGATCAACTCCTACCCACCCCTCGTTCCTACAATGAGCAGTTCTTC.

The V call is TRBV5-6, the J call TRBJ2-7; the match to TRBD2 covers 11 bases. With V trimmed by 4 bases and J by 3 bases, 9 bases remained unmatched. From germline, CDR1 is SGHDT and CDR2 YYEEEE. This CDR3 region has 16 residues. CDR3 coding DNA: TGTGCCAGCAGCGTAAGCGGGACTAGCGGAATCTACGAGCAGTACTTC. This codes for CASSVSGTSGIYEQYF.

The chain joins TRBV27 to TRBJ1-2; no reliable D call. The germline CDR1 and CDR2 sequences are MNHEY and SMNVEV (reference sequence). The length of the CDR3 is 14 residues. V was clipped by 6 bases and J by 4 bases, with 15 bases between them. The CDR3 DNA reads TGTGCCAGCAGCAATCAACCGGGAGGCTATGGCTACACCTTC. Protein product: CASSNQPGGYGYTF.

The rearrangement uses TRBV21-1 and TRBJ2-3; TRBD2, the table's D call, was not compared with the DNA. TRBV21-1 is given as a pseudogene. CDR3 length: 15 amino acids. The CDR3 loop reads CAGGRAIGHTDTQYF. Here the CDR3 DNA reads TGTGCTGGCGGGAGGGCTATCGGGCATACAGATACGCAGTATTTT.

The genes are TRBV29-1 and TRBJ2-7; TRBD1 matches at 10 bases. This CDR3 comprises 14 residues. Germline loops: CDR1 SQVTM, CDR2 ANQGSEA. Trimming cost V 4 bases and J 2 bases; bases outside gene matches: 5. For the CDR3, the DNA is TGCAGCGTTGTCAGGGACAGGGGTCCCTACGAGCAGTACTTC. It specifies CSVVRDRGPYEQYF.

V usage is TRBV27 and J usage is TRBJ2-3, with 12 bases lining up with TRBD2. CDR1 is MNHEY, CDR2 SMNVEV, per germline (reference sequence). Losses at the gene ends were 5 bases for V and 1 base for J; bases not matched to a gene: 4. The CDR3 extends over 16 amino acids. The CDR3 DNA follows: TGTGCCAGCAGTGCTAGCGGGAGGGTGGGCACAGATACGCAGTATTTT. This gives the protein CASSASGRVGTDTQYF.

The chain combines TRBV14 with TRBJ1-2, with 10 bases aligning to TRBD1. Germline V CDR1 and CDR2: SGHDN, FVKESK. CDR3 length: 16 amino acids. V gave up 1 base and J gave up 7 bases; unmatched junction bases: 9. Written as DNA, the CDR3 is TGTGCCAGCAGCCAAGCCTATCCGGGACAGGGGCCTGGCTACACCTTC. Protein sequence: CASSQAYPGQGPGYTF.

The J gene is TRBJ2-7, the V gene TRBV7-6; 13 positions agree with TRBD2. Per the germline V gene, CDR1 is SGHVS and CDR2 is FNYEAQ. The CDR3 runs to 16 residues. The V and J ends lost 5 bases and 3 bases, in that order; junction bases with no gene match: 7. Here the CDR3 DNA reads TGTGCCAGCAGCCCACGGACTAGCGGGAGTTACTACGAGCAGTACTTC. The encoded protein is CASSPRTSGSYYEQYF.